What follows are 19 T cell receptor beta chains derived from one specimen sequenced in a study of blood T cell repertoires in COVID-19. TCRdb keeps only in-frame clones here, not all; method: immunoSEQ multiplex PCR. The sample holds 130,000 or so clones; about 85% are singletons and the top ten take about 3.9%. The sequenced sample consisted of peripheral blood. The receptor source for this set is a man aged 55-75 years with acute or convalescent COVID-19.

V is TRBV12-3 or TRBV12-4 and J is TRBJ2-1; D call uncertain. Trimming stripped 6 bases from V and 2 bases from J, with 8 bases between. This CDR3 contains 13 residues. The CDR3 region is CASRPSAYNEQFF. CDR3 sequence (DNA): TGTGCCAGCAGGCCGTCAGCCTACAATGAGCAGTTCTTC.

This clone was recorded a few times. The CDR3 reads CAIGGEHRDNQPQHF. The CDR3 coding sequence is TGTGCCATCGGGGGGGAGCACAGGGACAATCAGCCCCAGCATTTT. The chain links TRBV10-3 to TRBJ1-5; D is possibly TRBD1 (6 bases). The V gene's germline CDR1 is ENHRY and CDR2 SYGVKD. This CDR3 is 15 amino acids long. V was clipped by 8 bases and J by 3 bases, with 17 bases between them.

The CDR3: CASSPGLNANYGYTF. In DNA form, the CDR3 reads TGTGCCAGTAGTCCGGGTCTCAACGCTAACTATGGCTACACCTTC. The V call is TRBV19, the J call TRBJ1-2; D gene ambiguous. CDR1 is LNHDA, CDR2 SQIVND, per germline (reference sequence). Trimming removed 5 bases at V and 0 bases at J, with 13 bases between. The CDR3 contains 15 residues.

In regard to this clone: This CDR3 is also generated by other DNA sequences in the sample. CDR3 amino acids: CASSPRVASYEQYF. The CDR3 coding sequence is TGTGCCAGCAGCCCCCGGGTAGCCTCCTACGAGCAGTACTTC. The chain is built from TRBV9 and TRBJ2-7; D is ambiguous. Germline V gene sequence: CDR1 SGDLS, CDR2 YYNGEE. The CDR3 is 14 residues long. V lost 4 bases and J 0 bases, leaving 11 bases between the germline ends.

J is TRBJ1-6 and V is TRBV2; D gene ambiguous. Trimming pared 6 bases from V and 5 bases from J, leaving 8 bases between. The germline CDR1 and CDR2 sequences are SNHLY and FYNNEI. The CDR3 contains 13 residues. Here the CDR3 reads CASRTGDNSPLHF. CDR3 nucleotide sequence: TGTGCCAGCAGAACGGGTGATAATTCACCCCTCCACTTT.

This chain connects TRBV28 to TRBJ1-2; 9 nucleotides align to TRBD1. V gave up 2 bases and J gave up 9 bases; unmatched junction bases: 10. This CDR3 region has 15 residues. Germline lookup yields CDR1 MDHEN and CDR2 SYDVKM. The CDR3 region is CASSLSGTGSLSYTF. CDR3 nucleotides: TGTGCCAGCAGTTTAAGTGGGACAGGGTCCCTTAGCTACACCTTC.

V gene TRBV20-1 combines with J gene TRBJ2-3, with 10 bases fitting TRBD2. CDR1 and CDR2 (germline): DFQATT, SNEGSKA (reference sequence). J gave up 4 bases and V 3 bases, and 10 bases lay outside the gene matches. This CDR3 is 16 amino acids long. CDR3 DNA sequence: TGCAGTGCTAGTCCTGGACTAGCGGTTAGAGCAGATACGCAGTATTTT. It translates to CSASPGLAVRADTQYF.

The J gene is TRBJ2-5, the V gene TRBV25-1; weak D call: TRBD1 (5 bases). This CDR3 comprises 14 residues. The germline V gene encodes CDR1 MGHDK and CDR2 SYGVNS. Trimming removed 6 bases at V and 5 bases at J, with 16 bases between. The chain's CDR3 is CASSPFLGRETQYF. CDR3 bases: TGTGCCAGCAGCCCTTTCTTGGGGCGGGAGACCCAGTACTTC.

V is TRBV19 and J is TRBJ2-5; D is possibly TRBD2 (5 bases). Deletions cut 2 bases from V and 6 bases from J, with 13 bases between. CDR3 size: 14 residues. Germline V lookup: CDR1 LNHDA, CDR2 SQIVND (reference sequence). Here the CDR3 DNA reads TGTGCCAGTAGTATAAGGAGGAACAGTCAGACCCAGTACTTC. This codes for CASSIRRNSQTQYF.

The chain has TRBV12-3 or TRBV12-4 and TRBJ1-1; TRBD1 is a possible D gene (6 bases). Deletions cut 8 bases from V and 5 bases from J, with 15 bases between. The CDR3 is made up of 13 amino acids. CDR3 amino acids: CASRDTSGTEAFF. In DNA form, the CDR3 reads TGTGCCAGCCGGGACACCTCAGGAACTGAAGCTTTCTTT.

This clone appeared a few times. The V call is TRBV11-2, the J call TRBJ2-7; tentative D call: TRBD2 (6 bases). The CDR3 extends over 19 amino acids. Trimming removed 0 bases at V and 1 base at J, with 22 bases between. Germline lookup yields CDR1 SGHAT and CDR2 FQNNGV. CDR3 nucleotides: TGTGCCAGCAGCTTAGAGGTCCTAGCGTTCAGGAGGGAGTCCTACGAGCAGTACTTC. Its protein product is CASSLEVLAFRRESYEQYF.

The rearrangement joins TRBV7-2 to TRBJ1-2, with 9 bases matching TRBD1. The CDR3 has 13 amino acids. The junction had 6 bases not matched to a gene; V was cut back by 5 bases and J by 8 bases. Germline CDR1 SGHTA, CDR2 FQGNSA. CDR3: CASSTDRGRGYTF. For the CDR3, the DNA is TGTGCCAGCAGCACGGACAGGGGAAGAGGCTACACCTTC. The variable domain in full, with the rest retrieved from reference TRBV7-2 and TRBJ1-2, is GAGVSQSPSNKVTEKGKDVELRCDPISGHTALYWYRQSLGQGLEFLIYFQGNSAPDKSGLPSDRFSAERTGGSVSTLTIQRTQQEDSAVYLCASSTDRGRGYTFGSGTRLTVV.

The CDR3 sequence: CASSSKGGRETQYF. The CDR3 DNA sequence: TGCGCCAGCAGCTCAAAAGGGGGAAGAGAGACCCAGTACTTC. V and J are TRBV5-1 and TRBJ2-5; D is possibly TRBD1 (6 bases). The CDR3 contains 14 residues. The germline CDR1 and CDR2 sequences are SGHRS and YFSETQ. The V and J ends lost 3 bases and 4 bases respectively, with 13 bases between them.

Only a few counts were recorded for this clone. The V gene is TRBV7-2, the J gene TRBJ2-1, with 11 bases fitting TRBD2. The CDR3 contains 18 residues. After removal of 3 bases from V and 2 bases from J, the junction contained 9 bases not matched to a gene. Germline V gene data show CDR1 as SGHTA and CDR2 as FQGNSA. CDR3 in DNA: TGTGCCAGCAGCTTCCCCCTAGCGGGAGGCCGAACCTACAATGAGCAGTTCTTC. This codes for CASSFPLAGGRTYNEQFF.

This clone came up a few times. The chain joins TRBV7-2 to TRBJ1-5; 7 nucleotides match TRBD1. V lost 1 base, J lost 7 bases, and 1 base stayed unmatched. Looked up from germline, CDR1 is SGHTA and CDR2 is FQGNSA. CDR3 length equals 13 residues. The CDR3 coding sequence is TGTGCCAGCAGCTTAGGGACAGGCCAGCCCCAGCATTTT. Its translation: CASSLGTGQPQHF.

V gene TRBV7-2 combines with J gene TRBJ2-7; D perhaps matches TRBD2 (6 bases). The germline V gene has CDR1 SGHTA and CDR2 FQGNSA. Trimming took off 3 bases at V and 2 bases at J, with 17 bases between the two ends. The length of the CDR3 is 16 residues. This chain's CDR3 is CASSFRSGLLAYEQYF. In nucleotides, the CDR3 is TGTGCCAGCAGCTTTCGATCGGGACTGCTGGCCTACGAGCAGTACTTC.

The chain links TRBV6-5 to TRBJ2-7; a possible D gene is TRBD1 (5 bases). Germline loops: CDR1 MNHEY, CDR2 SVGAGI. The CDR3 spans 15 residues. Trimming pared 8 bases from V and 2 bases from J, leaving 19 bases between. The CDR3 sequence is CASSIEPGIPYEQYF. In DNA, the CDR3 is TGTGCCAGCTCCATCGAACCAGGGATCCCCTACGAGCAGTACTTC.

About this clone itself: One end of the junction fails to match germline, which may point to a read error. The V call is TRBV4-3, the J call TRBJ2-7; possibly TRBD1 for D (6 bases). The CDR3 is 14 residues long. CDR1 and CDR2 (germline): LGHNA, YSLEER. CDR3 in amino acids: CASSQDEQGYGQYF. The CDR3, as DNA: TGCGCCAGCAGCCAAGATGAACAGGGCTACGGGCAGTACTTC.

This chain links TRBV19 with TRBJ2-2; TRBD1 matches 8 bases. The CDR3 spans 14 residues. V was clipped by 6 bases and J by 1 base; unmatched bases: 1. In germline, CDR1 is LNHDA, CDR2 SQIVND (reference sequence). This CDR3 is CASRTGENTGELFF. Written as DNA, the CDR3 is TGTGCCAGTAGGACAGGGGAGAACACCGGGGAGCTGTTTTTT.